This T cell receptor (beta chain) was documented in a study of cytomegalovirus exposure and HLA in healthy donors. Overall study context: The roughly 120 million unique TCR beta sequences, from roughly 170 million T cells, were found by an earlier analysis.

With 60 Vbeta and 13 Jbeta primers, the PCR was carried out. Sequencing was performed with immunoSEQ multiplex PCR; in TCRdb, only in-frame clones are kept and a portion is missing. Of around 140,000 clones in the sample, roughly 73% were seen once. Deletions cut 5 bases from V and 3 bases from J, with 8 bases between. This CDR3 contains 13 residues. Per germline, CDR1 SGHAT and CDR2 FQNNGV. Sequenced: PBMCs. The genes are TRBV11-2 and TRBJ1-3, with D possibly TRBD1 on 5 matching bases. The sequence came from a man aged 35 to 55 in good health and CMV-seronegative. The CDR3 spells CASSGAGGNTIYF. CDR3 nucleotides: TGTGCCAGCAGCGGGGCCGGTGGAAACACCATATATTTT. Full variable domain (rest looked up from reference TRBV11-2 and TRBJ1-3): EAGVAQSPRYKIIEKRQSVAFWCNPISGHATLYWYQQILGQGPKLLIQFQNNGVVDDSQLPKDRFSAERLKGVDSTLKIQPAKLEDSAVYLCASSGAGGNTIYFGEGSWLTVV.